This T cell receptor beta chain was recorded in a study of shared clonotypes between healthy human individuals. Study-level findings and limits: Clonotypes which were not shared had lower generation probabilities than clonotypes that all four donors shared. Around 5% was the fraction of naive CD4 clonotypes found shared across several donors.

The V gene's germline CDR1 is LNHDA and CDR2 SQIVND (reference sequence). The CDR3 is 19 amino acids. V was pared by 9 bases and J by 1 base, with 17 bases of the junction left unmatched. With regard to this clone: Its antigen is unknown.

The table came from immunoSEQ multiplex PCR; TCRdb's copy has only in-frame clones and leaves some out. The data hold more than 550,000 clones, with 90% observed a single time. The clonotype comes from a man younger than 35 in good health. Some clones in this sample may be carry-over from other donors' samples. V usage is TRBV19 and J usage is TRBJ2-3; TRBD2 aligns across 12 bases. The sample was memory CD8+ T cells from PBMCs. Documented subset: CD45RO+ cells pooled with CCR7-negative TemRA cells. The CDR3 sequence: CASNTEGLAGSFGTDTQYF. CDR3 coding DNA: TGTGCCAGCAACACCGAAGGACTAGCGGGAAGCTTCGGCACAGATACGCAGTATTTT.